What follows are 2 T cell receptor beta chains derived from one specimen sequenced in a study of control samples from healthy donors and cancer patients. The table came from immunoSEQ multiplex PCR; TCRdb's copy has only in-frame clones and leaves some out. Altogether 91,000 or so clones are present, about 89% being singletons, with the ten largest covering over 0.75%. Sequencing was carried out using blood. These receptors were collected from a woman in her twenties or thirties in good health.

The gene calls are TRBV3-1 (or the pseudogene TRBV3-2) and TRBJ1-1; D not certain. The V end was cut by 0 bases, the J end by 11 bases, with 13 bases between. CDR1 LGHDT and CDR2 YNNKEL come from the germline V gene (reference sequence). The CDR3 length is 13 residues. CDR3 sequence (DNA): TGTGCCAGCAGCCAAGAAACGGGAGGTAGGGCTTTCTTT. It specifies CASSQETGGRAFF.

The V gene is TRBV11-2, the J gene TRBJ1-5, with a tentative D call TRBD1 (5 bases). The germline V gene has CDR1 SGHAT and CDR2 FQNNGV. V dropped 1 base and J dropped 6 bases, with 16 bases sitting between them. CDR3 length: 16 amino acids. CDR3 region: CASSLVKGLPGQPQHF. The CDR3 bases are TGTGCCAGCAGCTTAGTTAAGGGGTTGCCCGGTCAGCCCCAGCATTTT.